A selection of T cell receptor beta chains follows, all from one sample in a study of blood T cell repertoires in COVID-19. Libraries were prepared by immunoSEQ multiplex PCR; TCRdb keeps only in-frame clonotypes and omits some of them. There are fewer than 350,000 clones in the sample; 70% to 90% occur only once, and about 2% lies in the top ten. Source material: PBMCs or T cells enriched from blood (not recorded which). The origin of the receptors is a man under 40 who had recovered from COVID-19. The CDR3 runs from the conserved cysteine through the conserved F or W. Each record gives: CDR3 length, V gene, CDR3 protein.

>14|TRBV3-1/TRBV3-2
CASRQGQGTSPLHF
>15|TRBV5-4
CASSPGQGADYGYTF
>13|TRBV6-5
CASSYSPSEGYTF
>14|TRBV6-5
CASSPGQGVSGYTF
>14|TRBV3-1/TRBV3-2
CASSQPGADTEAFF
>13|TRBV10-3
CAIRTGTGYEQYF
>14|TRBV30
CAWTRTGGKDTQYF
>15|TRBV5-1
CASSLRGQMNTEAFF
>14|TRBV2
CASSEGGGWAEAFF
>14|TRBV15
CATSLRQHHYGYTF
>13|TRBV20-1
CSASNSMNTEAFF
>19|TRBV5-1
CASSRRTPGQGTPVHGYTF
>14|TRBV7-2
CASSAQGIGYEQYF
>12|TRBV29-1
CSGGRDGYEQYF
>14|TRBV4-1
CASSQGASPYEQYF
>17|TRBV19
CASSMAQWTGANQPQHF
>15|TRBV4-3
CASSHHRENYNEQFF
>17|TRBV2
CASSTSRDRAGANVLTF
>15|TRBV2
CASSEASGGYYEQYF
>14|TRBV11-3
CASSHRGMGETQYF
>15|TRBV7-9
CASSFNRISTDTQYF
>12|TRBV7-7
CASSLRGETQYF
>14|TRBV12-2
CASRSHGRTDTQYF
>15|TRBV6-5
CASSYSGGGWNEQFF
>14|TRBV19
CASSPRAGGDGYTF
>12|TRBV6-1
CASSETGNTIYF
>14|TRBV6-1
CASSEQGGQETQYF
>16|TRBV19
CASSIFGRGDYNEQFF
>12|TRBV5-1
CASSLEGDGYTF
>15|TRBV6-5
CASSYVGSPYNEQFF
>15|TRBV4-1
CASYRRKILIYEQYF
>16|TRBV5-1
CASSLVTGRMNTEAFF
>13|TRBV27
CASSPDYYNEQFF
>15|TRBV7-9
CASSLVAGEINEQFF
>14|TRBV15
CATSRGTGRTEAFF
>13|TRBV12-3/TRBV12-4
CASSHPRGEKLFF
>16|TRBV21-1
CASTNRDRGRSGELFF
>15|TRBV19
CASSRGGRNTGELFF
>14|TRBV7-9
CASSSQTGGYGYTF
>14|TRBV24-1
CATSDPLGDQPQHF
>15|TRBV5-4
CASSLAESGANVLTF
>16|TRBV19
CASSMGQGSYNYGYTF
>16|TRBV6-5
CASSYSPGQRNSPLHF
>16|TRBV4-1
CASSQAGQGANYGYTF
>15|TRBV7-2
CASSLVAGLSDEQYF
>12|TRBV14
CASSQMTGSKNF
>13|TRBV5-5
CASSLAADYGYTF
>15|TRBV5-4
CASSLQWGTDTEAFF
>14|TRBV5-1
CASSHGLSSYEQYF
>17|TRBV15
CATSGAQGSPPTDTQYF
>16|TRBV4-3
CASSQIGLASADTQYF
>14|TRBV6-5
CASSSLQGRETQYF
>18|TRBV7-9
CASSPSWWAGGGTDTQYF
>15|TRBV15
CATSRAGTGVYEQYF
>19|TRBV6-1
CASSDRDSQGRGLNTEAFF
>15|TRBV7-9
CASSTSSQGGYGYTF
>14|TRBV11-2
CASSLEESFYEQYF
>16|TRBV13
CASSSSGGLSLNTIYF